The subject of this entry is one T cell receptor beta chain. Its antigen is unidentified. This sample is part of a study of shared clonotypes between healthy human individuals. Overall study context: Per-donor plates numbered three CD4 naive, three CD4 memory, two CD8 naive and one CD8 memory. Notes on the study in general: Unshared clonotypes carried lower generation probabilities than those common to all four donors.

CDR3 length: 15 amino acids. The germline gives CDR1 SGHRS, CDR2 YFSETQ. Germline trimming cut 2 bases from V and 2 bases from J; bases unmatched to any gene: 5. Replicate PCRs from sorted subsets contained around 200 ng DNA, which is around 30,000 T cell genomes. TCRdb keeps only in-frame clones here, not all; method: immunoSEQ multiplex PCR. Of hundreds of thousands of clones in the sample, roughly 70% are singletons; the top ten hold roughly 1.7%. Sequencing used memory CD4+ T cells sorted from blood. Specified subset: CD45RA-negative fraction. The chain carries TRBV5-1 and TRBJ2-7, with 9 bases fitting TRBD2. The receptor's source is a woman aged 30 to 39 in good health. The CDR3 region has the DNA TGCGCCAGCAGCTTCCTAGCGGGGATTGCCTACGAGCAGTACTTC. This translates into CASSFLAGIAYEQYF.